The rows below give T cell receptor beta chains drawn from one sample of a study of OX40 agonist ivuxolimab in advanced cancers. Sequencing was performed with immunoSEQ multiplex PCR; in TCRdb, only in-frame clones are kept and a portion is missing. The sample includes just over 80,000 clones, about 88% of them seen just once. Sequenced material: CD4+ or CD8+ T cells sorted from blood, taken in a trial of the OX40 agonist ivuxolimab. These receptors all come from an adult with an advanced solid tumor such as melanoma, head and neck, liver or kidney cancer. The CDR3 runs from the conserved cysteine through the conserved F or W. The D gene is left open where the match is weak. Not all rows give a size; the values are once, few, many and, for expanded clones, a class.

DNA,CDR3,V,J,size,D
TGCGCCAGCAGCTTGGTACAGGGGAGTACGACCCAGTACTTC,CASSLVQGSTTQYF,TRBV5-1,TRBJ2-5,once,TRBD1
TGTGCCAGCAGTTCCGGGACAGGGGATTGGGCCTACGAGCAGTACTTC,CASSSGTGDWAYEQYF,TRBV27,TRBJ2-7,NA,TRBD1
TGTGCCAGCTCACCACCGGGACGGAACACTGAAGCTTTCTTT,CASSPPGRNTEAFF,TRBV18,TRBJ1-1,NA,NA
TGTGCCAGTAGTATAGTCAGGAGGGGGCGGTCGAACACCGGGGAGCTGTTTTTT,CASSIVRRGRSNTGELFF,TRBV19,TRBJ2-2,NA,NA
TGTGCCACCCTCGGGGGGATGTTGAACTTC,CATLGGMLNF,TRBV28,TRBJ2-7,NA,TRBD2
TGTGCCAGCAGCCCTGCTCCCGTTTATAATTCACCCCTCCACTTT,CASSPAPVYNSPLHF,TRBV5-5,TRBJ1-6,NA,NA
TGTGCCAGCAGGAACGGGGGTTTGGGCTATGGCTACACCTTC,CASRNGGLGYGYTF,TRBV6-6,TRBJ1-2,few,NA
TGTGCCAGCAGTGAAATTAGCGGGGGCTCCTACGAGCAGTACTTC,CASSEISGGSYEQYF,TRBV6-1,TRBJ2-7,NA,TRBD2
TGTGCCAGCTCACCACTGAGCGCATCCTCCTACGAGCAGTACTTC,CASSPLSASSYEQYF,TRBV18,TRBJ2-7,NA,NA
TGTGCCAGCACCGAGGGCTCCGGGACCTATGAAAAACTGTTTTTT,CASTEGSGTYEKLFF,TRBV6-1,TRBJ1-4,NA,NA
TGTGCCAGCTCCCCCGGGACAGGGGTTGGAGAGACCCAGTACTTC,CASSPGTGVGETQYF,TRBV18,TRBJ2-5,once,TRBD1
TGCGCCAGCAGCTCGAGCCGACAGGGAACGACTGGGGCCAACGTCCTGACTTTC,CASSSSRQGTTGANVLTF,TRBV5-1,TRBJ2-6,NA,TRBD1
TGTGCCAGCAGCTTTTGGGGCTCGGCCAAAAACATTCAGTACTTC,CASSFWGSAKNIQYF,TRBV7-9,TRBJ2-4,NA,NA
TGTGCCAGCAGCTTAAGGGTAGCGGGGGTCAACACCGGGGAGCTGTTTTTT,CASSLRVAGVNTGELFF,TRBV7-2,TRBJ2-2,NA,TRBD2
TGTGCCAGCACCCTTAGCGGGCCCGCTTACGAGCAGTACTTC,CASTLSGPAYEQYF,TRBV28,TRBJ2-7,NA,TRBD2
TGTGCCAGCAGCCGCGCAGGGAACACCTACGAGCAGTACTTC,CASSRAGNTYEQYF,TRBV25-1,TRBJ2-7,NA,NA
TGCAGCGTTGTCCCCCAGGGGGCTGGGGAGCAGTACTTC,CSVVPQGAGEQYF,TRBV29-1,TRBJ2-7,once,TRBD1
TGCGCCAGCAGCAGAGAGGGGGCAGACGCTTTCTTT,CASSREGADAFF,TRBV5-1,TRBJ1-1,NA,TRBD1
TGTGCCAGTACTCGGACAGCGAACACCGGGGAGCTGTTTTTT,CASTRTANTGELFF,TRBV19,TRBJ2-2,NA,NA
TGTGCCAGCAGTTATTTAGCGGGAGCTAGGAATGAGCAGTTCTTC,CASSYLAGARNEQFF,TRBV27,TRBJ2-1,NA,TRBD2
TGTGCCAGCAGTTCGAGGACAGGGGGGTACCAAGAGACCCAGTACTTC,CASSSRTGGYQETQYF,TRBV27,TRBJ2-5,NA,TRBD1
TGCGCCAGCAGCCCCGGGGGGGGCACAGATACGCAGTATTTT,CASSPGGGTDTQYF,TRBV5-1,TRBJ2-3,NA,TRBD2
TGTGCCAGCAGTGAATTCCGGACCGAGCAGTACTTC,CASSEFRTEQYF,TRBV6-1,TRBJ2-7,NA,NA
TGTGCCAGCAGCGGGGGGGACAGGGTCACTGAAGCTTTCTTT,CASSGGDRVTEAFF,TRBV7-2,TRBJ1-1,NA,TRBD1
TGTGCCAGCAGCCCTGGGGACAGGGGGCAGAGTGAAGCTTTCTTT,CASSPGDRGQSEAFF,TRBV7-3,TRBJ1-1,NA,TRBD1
TGTGCCAGCAGTGACATACAGGGGGATCAGCCCCAGCATTTT,CASSDIQGDQPQHF,TRBV2,TRBJ1-5,NA,TRBD1
TGTGCCAGCAGCAAAGGGTTGGGGGGTTCAGAGTCACCCCTCCACTTT,CASSKGLGGSESPLHF,TRBV21-1,TRBJ1-6,NA,NA
TGCGCCAGCAGGACCGGGACACTTAACTCGCCCCTCCACTTT,CASRTGTLNSPLHF,TRBV5-1,TRBJ1-6,NA,NA
TGTGCCAGCAGCATGACTAGCCGGGGGGAGCAGTTCTTC,CASSMTSRGEQFF,TRBV11-3,TRBJ2-1,NA,TRBD2
TGTGCCAGCACCCTAATGGGAAATTACGAGCAGTACTTC,CASTLMGNYEQYF,TRBV7-2,TRBJ2-7,NA,NA
TGTGCCTGGACTCTGGACAGGGCGTATGGCTACACCTTC,CAWTLDRAYGYTF,TRBV30,TRBJ1-2,NA,TRBD1
TGTGCCAGCAGCTTGGAGTGGAACCAAGAGACCCAGTACTTC,CASSLEWNQETQYF,TRBV5-5,TRBJ2-5,NA,NA
TGTGCCAGCAGTGGCCGTTCAGAGGGGACCGCAGGTACGCAGTATTTT,CASSGRSEGTAGTQYF,TRBV6-1,TRBJ2-3,NA,NA
TGTGCCACCAGCAGAGATTACGGGGACACTGAAGCTTTCTTT,CATSRDYGDTEAFF,TRBV15,TRBJ1-1,NA,NA
TGTGCCAGCAGTGAAAACGGACAGGGCAATTCACCCCTCCACTTT,CASSENGQGNSPLHF,TRBV2,TRBJ1-6,NA,TRBD1
TGTGCCAGCAGCTCCCGCCGTGAGCAGTACTTC,CASSSRREQYF,TRBV28,TRBJ2-5,NA,NA
TGTGCCAGCAGTTTATTCGCTAGGACCAAGGGCACCGGGGAGCTGTTTTTT,CASSLFARTKGTGELFF,TRBV28,TRBJ2-2,NA,NA
TGTGCCAGAAGCTACCGGGACGTATTTGATGCTTTCTTT,CARSYRDVFDAFF,TRBV5-3,TRBJ1-1,NA,NA
TGTGCCAGCTCACCACCGACAGGCGCGCTACAGAACACTGAAGCTTTCTTT,CASSPPTGALQNTEAFF,TRBV18,TRBJ1-1,NA,NA
TGTGCCACCCGACAGGGGGCAACTAATGAAAAACTGTTTTTT,CATRQGATNEKLFF,TRBV10-3,TRBJ1-4,few,TRBD1
TGTGCCAGCTCACCACGCGAACAGGGAGAGAATGGCTACACCTTC,CASSPREQGENGYTF,TRBV18,TRBJ1-2,NA,NA
TGTGCCTGGAGTGTTCCCACTGCAAAGGTTGCGAAGAATTCACCCCTCCACTTT,CAWSVPTAKVAKNSPLHF,TRBV30,TRBJ1-6,NA,NA
TGTGCCAGTAGTCGTCCCGGGACAGGGAAGCGGTATGGCTACACCTTC,CASSRPGTGKRYGYTF,TRBV19,TRBJ1-2,few,TRBD1
TGTGCCAGCAGCCAAGATTTCGGTGAAGGTGGTGAAAAACTGTTTTTT,CASSQDFGEGGEKLFF,TRBV4-2,TRBJ1-4,NA,NA
TGTGCCAGCTCTGGACAGGGTGGTGAAAAACTGTTTTTT,CASSGQGGEKLFF,TRBV18,TRBJ1-4,NA,TRBD1
TGTGCCAGCAGCTTAAGTACAGCGGAGACCCAGTACTTC,CASSLSTAETQYF,TRBV7-6,TRBJ2-5,NA,NA
TGTGCCAGTACCACCCTTAGGACAGATCAAGAGACCCAGTACTTC,CASTTLRTDQETQYF,TRBV2,TRBJ2-5,NA,NA
TGCGCCAGCAGCTGGGACACTAGCGGGCACTACACCGGGGAGCTGTTTTTT,CASSWDTSGHYTGELFF,TRBV5-1,TRBJ2-2,NA,TRBD2
TGTGCCAGCAGTTTAACCGGGACGGGAGCCTACGAGCAGTACTTC,CASSLTGTGAYEQYF,TRBV6-5,TRBJ2-7,NA,NA
TGTGCCTGGAGTGTAAGAGGAGGTAGTGGACAGGGGAGGAACGAGCAGTACTTC,CAWSVRGGSGQGRNEQYF,TRBV30,TRBJ2-7,NA,TRBD1
TGTGCCAGCAGCGCGACTAGCGGGAGGCCCTACGAGCAGTACTTC,CASSATSGRPYEQYF,TRBV5-4,TRBJ2-7,NA,TRBD2
TGTGCCAGTAGTTTTAGGACAGGGGTGGACAATGAGCAGTTCTTC,CASSFRTGVDNEQFF,TRBV19,TRBJ2-1,once,TRBD1
TGTGCCAGCAGCTACACAGGTGGCGATGAGCAGTTCTTC,CASSYTGGDEQFF,TRBV11-2,TRBJ2-1,NA,NA
TGTGCTAGTGGTTTGGTACTAGGGTTGGTCGGACAAGATAATGAAAAACTGTTTTTT,CASGLVLGLVGQDNEKLFF,TRBV12-5,TRBJ1-4,once,NA
TGTGCCAGCAGCCAGGGACTAGCGGGAGGGCCACTTTCCGAGCAGTACTTC,CASSQGLAGGPLSEQYF,TRBV5-4,TRBJ2-7,once,TRBD2
TGCGCCAGCAGTGACTCCGGTCGGAGGTTCAATGAGCAGTTCTTC,CASSDSGRRFNEQFF,TRBV10-1,TRBJ2-1,NA,NA
TGTGCCAGCAGCTTGGGTGGGGTTAGCACAGATACGCAGTATTTT,CASSLGGVSTDTQYF,TRBV5-8,TRBJ2-3,NA,NA
TGTGCCAGCAGCTCTTCCCCGGGACAAGGCTCCTACAATGAGCAGTTCTTC,CASSSSPGQGSYNEQFF,TRBV7-6,TRBJ2-1,once,NA